Included here is one T cell receptor (beta chain) sequence, with context. The data stem from a study of blood T cell repertoires in COVID-19. Only in-frame clones appear in the TCRdb table, and some are missing; sequencing was by immunoSEQ multiplex PCR. The sample has some 270,000 clones; about 80% are singletons. CDR3 length: 18 residues. V was pared by 4 bases and J by 4 bases, with 12 bases of the junction left unmatched. Per germline, CDR1 SGHRS and CDR2 YFSETQ. The clonotype comes from a person between 65 and 79 years old with COVID-19, enrolled during active disease. Source material: peripheral blood. This chain joins TRBV5-1 and TRBJ2-5; the match to TRBD2 covers 14 bases. The CDR3 sequence: CASSPGLAGGWRAETQYF. The CDR3 DNA sequence: TGCGCCAGCAGCCCTGGACTAGCGGGAGGATGGAGGGCAGAGACCCAGTACTTC.